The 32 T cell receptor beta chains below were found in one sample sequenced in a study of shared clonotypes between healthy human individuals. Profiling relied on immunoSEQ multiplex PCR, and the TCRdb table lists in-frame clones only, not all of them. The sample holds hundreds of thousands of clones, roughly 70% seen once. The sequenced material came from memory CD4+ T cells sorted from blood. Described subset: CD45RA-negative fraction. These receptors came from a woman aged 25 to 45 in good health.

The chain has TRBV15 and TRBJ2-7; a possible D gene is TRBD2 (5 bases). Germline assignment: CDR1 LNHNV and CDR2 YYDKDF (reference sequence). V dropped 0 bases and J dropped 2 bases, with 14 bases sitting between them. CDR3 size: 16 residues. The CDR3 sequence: CATSRDLASAAYEQYF. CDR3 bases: TGTGCCACCAGCAGAGATCTAGCTTCAGCGGCCTACGAGCAGTACTTC.

The DNA of the CDR3 is TGTGCCAGCAGCTTCCGGAGGGACAGCTACAATGAGCAGTTCTTC. Protein: CASSFRRDSYNEQFF. The genes are TRBV7-9 and TRBJ2-1; possibly TRBD1 for D (7 bases). The germline CDR1 and CDR2 sequences are SEHNR and FQNEAQ (reference sequence). The CDR3 spans 15 residues. With 3 bases removed from V and 3 bases from J, the gap between germline ends came to 12 bases.

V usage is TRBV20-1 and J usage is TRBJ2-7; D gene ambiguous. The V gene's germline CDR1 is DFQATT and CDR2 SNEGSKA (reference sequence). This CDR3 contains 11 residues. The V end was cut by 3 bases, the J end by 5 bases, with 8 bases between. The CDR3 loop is CSASPDHEQYF. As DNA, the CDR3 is TGCAGTGCTAGTCCCGACCACGAGCAGTACTTC.

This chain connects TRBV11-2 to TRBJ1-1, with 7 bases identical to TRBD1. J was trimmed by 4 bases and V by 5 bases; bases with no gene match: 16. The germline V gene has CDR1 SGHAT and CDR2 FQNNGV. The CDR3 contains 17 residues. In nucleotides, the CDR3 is TGTGCCAGCAGCCCAGAGGCTATCGCAGGGGGGCGCACTGAAGCTTTCTTT. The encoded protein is CASSPEAIAGGRTEAFF. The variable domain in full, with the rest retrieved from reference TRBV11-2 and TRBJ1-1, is EAGVAQSPRYKIIEKRQSVAFWCNPISGHATLYWYQQILGQGPKLLIQFQNNGVVDDSQLPKDRFSAERLKGVDSTLKIQPAKLEDSAVYLCASSPEAIAGGRTEAFFGQGTRLTVV.

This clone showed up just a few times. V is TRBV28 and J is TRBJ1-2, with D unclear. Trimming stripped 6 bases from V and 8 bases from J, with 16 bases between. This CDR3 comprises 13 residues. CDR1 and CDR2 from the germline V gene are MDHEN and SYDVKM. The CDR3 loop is CASSEKSRRGYTF. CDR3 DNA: TGTGCCAGCAGCGAAAAATCCCGGAGGGGCTACACCTTC.

CDR3 residues: CAWSYSTTTRGYTF. The CDR3 DNA reads as TGTGCCTGGAGCTACTCTACCACTACCCGAGGCTACACCTTC. The chain joins TRBV30 to TRBJ1-2; D unclear. Trimming shortened V by 3 bases and J by 8 bases, and 19 bases separated the two germline ends. CDR1 is GTSNPN, CDR2 SVGIG, per germline (reference sequence). The CDR3 is 14 residues long. The variable domain in full, with the rest retrieved from reference TRBV30 and TRBJ1-2, is SQTIHQWPATLVQPVGSPLSLECTVEGTSNPNLYWYRQAAGRGLQLLFYSVGIGQISSEVPQNLSASRPQDRQFILSSKKLLLSDSGFYLCAWSYSTTTRGYTFGSGTRLTVV.

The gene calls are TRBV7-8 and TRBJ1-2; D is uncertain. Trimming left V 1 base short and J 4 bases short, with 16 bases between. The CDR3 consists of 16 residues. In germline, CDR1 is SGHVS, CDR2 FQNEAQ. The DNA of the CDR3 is TGTGCCAGCAGCTTAGAATGGTCTCCAGGAGCCTATGGCTACACCTTC. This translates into CASSLEWSPGAYGYTF.

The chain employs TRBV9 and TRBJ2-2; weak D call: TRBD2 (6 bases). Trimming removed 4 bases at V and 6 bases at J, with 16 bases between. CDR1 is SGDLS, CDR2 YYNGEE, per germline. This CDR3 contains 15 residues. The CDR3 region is CASSRLGGTAGELFF. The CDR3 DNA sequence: TGTGCCAGCAGCAGGTTAGGCGGGACCGCCGGGGAGCTGTTTTTT.

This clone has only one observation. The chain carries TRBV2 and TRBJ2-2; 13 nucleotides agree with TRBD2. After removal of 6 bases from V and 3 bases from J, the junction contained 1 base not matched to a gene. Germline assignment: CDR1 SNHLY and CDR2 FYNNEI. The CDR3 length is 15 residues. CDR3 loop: CASRGTSGDTGELFF. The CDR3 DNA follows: TGTGCCAGCAGGGGGACTAGCGGGGACACCGGGGAGCTGTTTTTT.

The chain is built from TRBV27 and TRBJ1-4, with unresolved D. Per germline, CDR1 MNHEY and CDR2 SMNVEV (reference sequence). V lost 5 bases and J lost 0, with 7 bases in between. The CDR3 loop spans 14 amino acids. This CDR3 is CASSPTATNEKLFF. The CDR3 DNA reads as TGTGCCAGCAGTCCAACTGCAACTAATGAAAAACTGTTTTTT.

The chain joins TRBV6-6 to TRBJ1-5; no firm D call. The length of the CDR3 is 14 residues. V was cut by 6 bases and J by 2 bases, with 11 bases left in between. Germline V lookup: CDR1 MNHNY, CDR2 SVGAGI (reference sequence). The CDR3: CASSLGGGNQPQHF. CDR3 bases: TGTGCCAGCAGCCTTGGTGGCGGCAATCAGCCCCAGCATTTT.

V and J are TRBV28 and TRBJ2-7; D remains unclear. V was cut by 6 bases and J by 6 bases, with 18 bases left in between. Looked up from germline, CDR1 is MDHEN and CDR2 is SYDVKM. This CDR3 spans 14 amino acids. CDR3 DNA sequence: TGTGCCAGCAGATCCCGGCCCGGTGGTGCCGAGCAGTACTTC. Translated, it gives CASRSRPGGAEQYF.

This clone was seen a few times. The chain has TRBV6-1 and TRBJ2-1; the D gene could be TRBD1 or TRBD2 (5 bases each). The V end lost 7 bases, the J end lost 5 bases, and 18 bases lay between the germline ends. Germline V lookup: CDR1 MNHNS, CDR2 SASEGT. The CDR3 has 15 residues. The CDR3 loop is CASKRGPGLDNEQFF. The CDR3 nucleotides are TGTGCCAGCAAACGGGGCCCCGGGCTAGACAATGAGCAGTTCTTC.

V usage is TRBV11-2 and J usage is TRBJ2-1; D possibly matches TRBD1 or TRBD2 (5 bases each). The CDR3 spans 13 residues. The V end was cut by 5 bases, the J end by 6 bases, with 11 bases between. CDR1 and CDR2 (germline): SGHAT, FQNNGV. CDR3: CASSHYGGNEQFF. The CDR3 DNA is TGTGCCAGCAGCCACTATGGGGGCAATGAGCAGTTCTTC.

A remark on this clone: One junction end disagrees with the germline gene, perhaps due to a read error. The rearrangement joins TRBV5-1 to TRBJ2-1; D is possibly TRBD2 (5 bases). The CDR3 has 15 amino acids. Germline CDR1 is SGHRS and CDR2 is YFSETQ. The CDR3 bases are TGCGCCAGCAGCTTGTCCCCGGACTCCAACAATGAGCAGTTCTTC. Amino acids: CASSLSPDSNNEQFF.

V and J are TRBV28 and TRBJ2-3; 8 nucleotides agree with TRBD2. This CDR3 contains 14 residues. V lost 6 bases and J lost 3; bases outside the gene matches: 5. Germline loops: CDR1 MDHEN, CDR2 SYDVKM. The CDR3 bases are TGTGCCAGCAGCTTCAGCGGGAGAACAGATACGCAGTATTTT. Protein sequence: CASSFSGRTDTQYF.

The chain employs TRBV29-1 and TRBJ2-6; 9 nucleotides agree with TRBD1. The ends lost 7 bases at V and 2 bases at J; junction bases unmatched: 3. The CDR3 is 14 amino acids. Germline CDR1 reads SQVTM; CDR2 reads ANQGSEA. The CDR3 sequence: CSAGTGTGANVLTF. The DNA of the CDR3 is TGCAGCGCCGGGACAGGGACTGGGGCCAACGTCCTGACTTTC.

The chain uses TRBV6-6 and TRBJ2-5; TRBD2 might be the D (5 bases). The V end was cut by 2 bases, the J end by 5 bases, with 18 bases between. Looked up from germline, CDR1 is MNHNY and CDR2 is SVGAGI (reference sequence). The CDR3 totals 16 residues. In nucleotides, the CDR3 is TGTGCCAGCAGTTACACCACTGCTGCCTCGGGGGAGACCCAGTACTTC. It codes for CASSYTTAASGETQYF.

CDR3 residues: CSAQADREQFF. For the CDR3, the DNA is TGCAGTGCCCAGGCGGATCGAGAGCAGTTCTTC. The chain is built from TRBV20-1 and TRBJ2-1; D is unclear. Trimming stripped 6 bases from V and 10 bases from J, with 13 bases between. CDR3 length: 11 amino acids. The germline CDR1 and CDR2 sequences are DFQATT and SNEGSKA (reference sequence).

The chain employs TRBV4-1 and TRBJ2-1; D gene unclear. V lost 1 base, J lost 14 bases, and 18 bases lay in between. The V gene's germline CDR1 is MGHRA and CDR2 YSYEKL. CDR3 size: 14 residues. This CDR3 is CASSQGWTPGPEFF. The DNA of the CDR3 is TGCGCCAGCAGCCAAGGATGGACCCCGGGCCCCGAGTTCTTC.

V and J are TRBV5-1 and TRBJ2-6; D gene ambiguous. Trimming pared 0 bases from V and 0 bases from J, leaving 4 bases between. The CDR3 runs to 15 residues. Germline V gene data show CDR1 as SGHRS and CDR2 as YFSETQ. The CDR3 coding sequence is TGCGCCAGCAGCTTGGGAACCTCTGGGGCCAACGTCCTGACTTTC. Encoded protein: CASSLGTSGANVLTF.

In nucleotides, the CDR3 is TGTGCCAGCAGTCGTAGCGGGGGCTCGGATACGCAGTATTTT. Amino acids: CASSRSGGSDTQYF. This sequence joins TRBV7-9 and TRBJ2-3; TRBD2 aligns across 9 bases. V lost 6 bases and J lost 6; bases outside the gene matches: 7. The V gene's germline CDR1 is SEHNR and CDR2 FQNEAQ (reference sequence). This CDR3 spans 14 amino acids. The full variable domain, rest sourced from reference TRBV7-9 and TRBJ2-3, is DTGVSQNPRHKITKRGQNVTFRCDPISEHNRLYWYRQTLGQGPEFLTYFQNEAQLEKSRLLSDRFSAERPKGSFSTLEIQRTEQGDSAMYLCASSRSGGSDTQYFGPGTRLTVL.

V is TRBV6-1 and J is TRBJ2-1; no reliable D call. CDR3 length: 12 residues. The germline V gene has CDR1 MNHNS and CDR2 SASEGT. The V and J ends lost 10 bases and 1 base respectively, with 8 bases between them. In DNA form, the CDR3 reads TGTGCCACTCAAGGATCCTACAATGAGCAGTTCTTC. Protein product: CATQGSYNEQFF.

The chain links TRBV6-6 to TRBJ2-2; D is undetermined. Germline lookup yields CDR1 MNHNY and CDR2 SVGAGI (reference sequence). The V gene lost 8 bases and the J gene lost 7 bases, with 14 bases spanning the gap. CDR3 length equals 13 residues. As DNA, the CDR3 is TGTGCCAGCTCCTCGAGAGGTGGCGGGGAGCTGTTTTTT. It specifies CASSSRGGGELFF.

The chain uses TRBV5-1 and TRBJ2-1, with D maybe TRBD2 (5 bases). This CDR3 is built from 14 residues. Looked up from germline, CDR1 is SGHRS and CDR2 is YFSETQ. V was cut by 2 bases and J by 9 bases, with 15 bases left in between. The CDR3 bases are TGCGCCAGCAGCTTTATTACGGGGTGGGGTGAGCAGTTCTTC. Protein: CASSFITGWGEQFF.

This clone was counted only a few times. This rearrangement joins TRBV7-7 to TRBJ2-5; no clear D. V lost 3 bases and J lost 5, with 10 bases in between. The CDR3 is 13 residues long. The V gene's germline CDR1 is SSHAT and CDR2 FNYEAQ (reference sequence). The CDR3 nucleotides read TGTGCCAGCAGCTTCATTAGTAGGGAGACCCAGTACTTC. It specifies CASSFISRETQYF.

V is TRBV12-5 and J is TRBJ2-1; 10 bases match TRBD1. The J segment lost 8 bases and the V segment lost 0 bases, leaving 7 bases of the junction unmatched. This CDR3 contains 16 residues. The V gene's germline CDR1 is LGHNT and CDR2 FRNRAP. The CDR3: CASGLVLGQGGDEQFF. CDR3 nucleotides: TGTGCTAGTGGTTTGGTACTTGGACAGGGGGGCGATGAGCAGTTCTTC.

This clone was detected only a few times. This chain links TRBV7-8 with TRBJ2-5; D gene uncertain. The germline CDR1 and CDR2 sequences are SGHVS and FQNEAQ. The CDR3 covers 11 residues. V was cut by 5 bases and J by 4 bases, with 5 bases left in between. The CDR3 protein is CASSRLETQYF. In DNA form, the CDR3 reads TGTGCCAGCAGCCGCCTAGAGACCCAGTACTTC.

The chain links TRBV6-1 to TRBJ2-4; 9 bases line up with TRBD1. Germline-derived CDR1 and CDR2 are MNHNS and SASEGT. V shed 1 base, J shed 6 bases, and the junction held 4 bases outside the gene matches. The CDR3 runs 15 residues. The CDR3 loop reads CASSEGGTGLNIQYF. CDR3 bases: TGTGCCAGCAGTGAAGGGGGGACAGGGTTAAACATTCAGTACTTC.

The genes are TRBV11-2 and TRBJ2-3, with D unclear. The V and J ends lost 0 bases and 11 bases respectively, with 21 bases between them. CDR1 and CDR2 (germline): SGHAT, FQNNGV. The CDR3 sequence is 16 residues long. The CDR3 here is CASSLEALGPTSKQYF. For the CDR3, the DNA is TGTGCCAGCAGCTTAGAGGCGCTAGGGCCGACCAGTAAGCAGTATTTT.

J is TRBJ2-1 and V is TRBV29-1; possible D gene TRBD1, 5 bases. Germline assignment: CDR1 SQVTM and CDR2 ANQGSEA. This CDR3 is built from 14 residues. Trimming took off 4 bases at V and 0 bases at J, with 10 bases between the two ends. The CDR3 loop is CSVAWTTSYNEQFF. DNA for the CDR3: TGCAGCGTTGCATGGACAACCTCCTACAATGAGCAGTTCTTC.

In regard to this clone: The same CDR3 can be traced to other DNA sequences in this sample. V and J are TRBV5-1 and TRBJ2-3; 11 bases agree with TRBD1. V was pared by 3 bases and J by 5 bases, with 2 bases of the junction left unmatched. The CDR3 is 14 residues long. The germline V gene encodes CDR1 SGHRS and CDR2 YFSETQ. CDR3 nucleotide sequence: TGCGCCAGCAGCTCCGGGACAGGGGGAGATACGCAGTATTTT. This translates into CASSSGTGGDTQYF.